These 13 T cell receptor beta chains were all obtained from the same sample, sequenced in a study of T cells in tuberculosis. Libraries were prepared by immunoSEQ multiplex PCR; TCRdb keeps only in-frame clonotypes and omits some of them. The sample carries fewer than 40,000 clones, roughly 97% recorded once. The sample comprised PBMCs. The origin of the receptors is a donor between 10 and 35 years old with latent tuberculosis or without tuberculosis infection.

This chain connects TRBV10-3 to TRBJ2-7; 9 bases align to TRBD1. Germline V CDR1 and CDR2: ENHRY, SYGVKD. The CDR3 is 15 amino acids. Trimming removed 5 bases from V and 1 base from J; junction bases left unmatched: 6. The CDR3 spells CAISLQGAQSYEQYF. The CDR3 coding sequence is TGTGCCATCAGTTTACAGGGGGCACAATCCTACGAGCAGTACTTC.

This chain connects TRBV6-5 to TRBJ2-2; 9 bases line up with TRBD1. Unmatched junction bases numbered 8, after V lost 9 bases and J lost 6 bases. The CDR3 totals 14 residues. Germline V lookup: CDR1 MNHEY, CDR2 SVGAGI. The CDR3 nucleotides read TGTGCCAGTTCGGGACAGGGAGGTCCCGGGGAGCTGTTTTTT. As protein: CASSGQGGPGELFF.

The genes are TRBV5-1 and TRBJ2-7, with 7 positions matching TRBD2. V shed 0 bases, J shed 5 bases, and the junction held 11 bases outside the gene matches. CDR3 size: 16 residues. The germline V gene encodes CDR1 SGHRS and CDR2 YFSETQ. The CDR3 sequence: CASSLAGQGGVDEQYF. The CDR3 DNA reads as TGCGCCAGCAGCTTGGCGGGCCAGGGAGGGGTCGACGAGCAGTACTTC.

This rearrangement joins TRBV11-2 to TRBJ2-2; D is unresolved. Between the trimmed V and J ends, which lost 3 bases and 3 bases, there was a span of 5 bases. The CDR3 is 13 residues long. From germline, CDR1 is SGHAT and CDR2 FQNNGV. CDR3 residues: CASSFLYTGELFF. CDR3 bases: TGTGCCAGCAGCTTCCTGTACACCGGGGAGCTGTTTTTT.

This chain uses TRBV6-5 with TRBJ1-1, with D perhaps TRBD1 (5 bases). Looked up from germline, CDR1 is MNHEY and CDR2 is SVGAGI. Trimming cost V 2 bases and J 1 base, with 8 bases left between them. The CDR3 extends over 14 amino acids. This CDR3 reads CASSYQGKNTEAFF. For the CDR3, the DNA is TGTGCCAGCAGTTACCAGGGAAAGAACACTGAAGCTTTCTTT.

The V call is TRBV9, the J call TRBJ1-2; D uncertain. The germline V gene encodes CDR1 SGDLS and CDR2 YYNGEE. The V end was cut by 4 bases, the J end by 2 bases, with 6 bases between. This CDR3 has 12 residues. The CDR3 sequence: CASSPGNYGYTF. CDR3 in DNA: TGTGCCAGCAGCCCGGGGAACTATGGCTACACCTTC.

The V and J genes are TRBV4-1 and TRBJ1-5, with unresolved D. Looked up from germline, CDR1 is MGHRA and CDR2 is YSYEKL. The CDR3 totals 16 residues. V lost 0 bases and J lost 0, with 9 bases in between. CDR3 sequence: CASSQEIRSSNQPQHF. The CDR3 region has the DNA TGCGCCAGCAGCCAAGAGATTCGCAGTAGCAATCAGCCCCAGCATTTT.

The CDR3 sequence: CASSYSSGTDYGYTF. CDR3 coding DNA: TGTGCCAGCAGTTACTCGTCCGGGACAGACTATGGCTACACCTTC. The chain uses TRBV6-5 and TRBJ1-2, with 7 bases that match TRBD1. CDR1 MNHEY and CDR2 SVGAGI come from the germline V gene. V lost 0 bases, J lost 3 bases, and 4 bases stayed unmatched. The length of the CDR3 is 15 residues.

The chain's CDR3 is CASSVGQGNYGYTF. CDR3 nucleotide sequence: TGTGCCAGCAGCGTTGGACAGGGGAACTATGGCTACACCTTC. The chain uses TRBV9 and TRBJ1-2, with TRBD1 matching over 9 bases. The CDR3 runs to 14 residues. Germline CDR1 and CDR2: SGDLS and YYNGEE. V shed 2 bases, J shed 2 bases, and the junction held 1 base outside the gene matches.

This chain uses TRBV28 with TRBJ1-2; D is undetermined. Germline V CDR1 and CDR2: MDHEN, SYDVKM. The CDR3 spans 17 residues. Between the trimmed V and J ends, which lost 2 bases and 1 base, there was a span of 17 bases. Here the CDR3 reads CASSLHNREGDNYGYTF. The CDR3, as DNA: TGTGCCAGCAGTTTACATAATCGGGAGGGAGATAACTATGGCTACACCTTC.

The rearrangement uses TRBV5-5 and TRBJ2-7, with 8 bases aligning to TRBD1. This CDR3 is built from 14 residues. From germline, CDR1 is SGHKS and CDR2 YYEKEE (reference sequence). After removal of 4 bases from V and 4 bases from J, the junction contained 7 bases not matched to a gene. CDR3 DNA sequence: TGTGCCAGCAGCCCCGACAGGGGCGGTTACGAGCAGTACTTC. Protein: CASSPDRGGYEQYF.

This clone has more than one count but fewer than ten. V and J are TRBV6-1 and TRBJ1-1, with a possible D match to TRBD1 (5 bases). The CDR3 totals 13 residues. The V end was cut by 2 bases, the J end by 3 bases, with 7 bases between. The germline V gene encodes CDR1 MNHNS and CDR2 SASEGT. CDR3 in DNA: TGTGCCAGCAGTGAATGGGGGGACACTGAAGCTTTCTTT. Residues: CASSEWGDTEAFF.

The V and J genes are TRBV30 and TRBJ2-3; 11 positions agree with TRBD1. Germline V CDR1 and CDR2: GTSNPN, SVGIG (reference sequence). V dropped 2 bases and J dropped 4; count of bases not matched to a gene: 2. This CDR3 has 14 amino acids. CDR3 nucleotides: TGTGCCTGGAGTCCGGGACAGGGGGCAGATACGCAGTATTTT. Its translation: CAWSPGQGADTQYF.